This T cell receptor (beta chain) emerged from a study of blood T cell repertoires in COVID-19. Study context: Researchers got acute and convalescent COVID-19 samples from the United States, Italy and Spain. PBMCs, B-cell-depleted T cells, or T cells were the source of the cDNA or gDNA that made up the material.

This CDR3 region has 15 residues. The germline V gene encodes CDR1 SGHDT and CDR2 YYEEEE. V was trimmed by 4 bases and J by 2 bases, leaving 15 bases between them. Per the study methods: Quantification of nucleated cells was approximated via reference gene primer amplification. Generated by immunoSEQ multiplex PCR, the TCRdb table keeps only in-frame clones and is missing some. For V, J and clone size, that table is used; D and trimming come from the DNA. The profile covers about half a million clones, with approximately 85% appearing a single time and approximately 3% taken by the ten largest. The source of this sequence is a human donor in a cohort sampled during active COVID-19. The chain employs TRBV5-6 and TRBJ1-2; a possible D gene is TRBD1 (6 bases). The sequenced sample was peripheral blood. In DNA form, the CDR3 reads TGTGCCAGCAGCCTACAGCCCACAGGGAACTATGGCTACACCTTC. Translated, it gives CASSLQPTGNYGYTF.